This paragraph reports one TCR beta chain. The antigen it binds to is not known. Base qualities are not provided; no much larger clone lies one nucleotide away. These data belong to a study of blood T cell repertoires in COVID-19 (dated by TCRdb to 2018 to 2021). The study in broad terms: The collaborator samples originated in the United States, Italy and Spain and spanned the acute and convalescent phases of COVID-19. Samples came from the ongoing ImmuneRACE study (first 160 participants) plus 1,254 subjects from 6 global collaborators. A de-identified subject ID, COVID-19 status, age in years and sex were almost always included in the sample metadata. HLA class I and class II types, where available, came from metadata supplied by the sample provider rather than from assay-based typing. The material from the prospective study consisted of cDNA or gDNA derived from T cells, B-cell-depleted T cells, or PBMCs. The repertoires were made available in a free public database intended to serve as a resource for research on the immune response to SARS-CoV-2. The dataset comprised deeply sampled blood TCRbeta repertoires from subjects exposed to, actively infected with, or recovered from COVID-19.

TCRbeta CDR3 regions were amplified from genomic DNA by means of the immunoSEQ Assay, a bias-controlled multiplex PCR. Concerning the study's data processing: The number of nucleated cells in each sample was estimated from the amplification of reference gene primers within the assay. Sequence reads were collapsed and filtered to measure the absolute abundance of every unique TCRbeta CDR3 rearrangement. For each sample, productive Simpson clonality was calculated as the square root of Simpson's diversity index across productive rearrangements. TCRdb re-hosts the immuneACCESS table, in-frame sequences only. Its copies lack some clones; in the studies checked, an unresolved V gene accounts for under half of them, and the cause for the rest is not known. Clone size and the V and J calls come from that table; the DNA yielded D and trimming. In all, the sample holds around 62,000 clones, and more than 75% of those were seen once. The ten top clones hold over 0.95% of the sample.

For CDR1 and CDR2, the germline V gene lists WSHSY and SAAADI. From V the trimming removes 9 bases and from J it removes 3 bases, while the gene matches leave 11 bases of the junction unaccounted for. The CDR3 sequence holds 15 residues, the cysteine and phenylalanine included. Left in the record is the CDR3 DNA by itself, 45 bases read in frame from the first base. Collaborating institutions collected whole blood in K2EDTA tubes following their own protocols. Collaborator samples were shipped for TCRbeta analysis as frozen whole blood, isolated PBMCs, or DNA extracted from either sample type. The paper as a whole reports these results and caveats: The amount of clinical and demographic metadata varied by source and participant and was provided uncurated.

This TCR came from a woman aged 55-70 years with acute or convalescent COVID-19. Recombination linked TRBV10-2 to TRBJ2-3; 8 bases in the middle match TRBD2. Material for sequencing was peripheral blood. The CDR3 protein sequence reads: CASRGSGTVTDTQYF. The DNA sequence is as follows: TGCGCCAGTCGGGGTAGCGGGACCGTGACAGATACGCAGTATTTT.